Presented here are 26 T cell receptor beta chains from one specimen sequenced in a study of cytomegalovirus exposure and HLA in healthy donors. The PCR used 60 Vbeta and 13 Jbeta primers. Only in-frame clones appear in the TCRdb table, and some are missing; sequencing was by immunoSEQ multiplex PCR. The sample has roughly 160,000 clones; approximately 79% are singletons. Source material: PBMCs. The receptor source for this set is a man aged 55-75 years in good health and CMV-seronegative.

The chain carries TRBV4-1 and TRBJ2-1; 8 nucleotides match TRBD2. Germline V gene sequence: CDR1 MGHRA, CDR2 YSYEKL. With 4 bases clipped from V and 8 bases from J, the junction kept 13 bases outside the gene matches. The CDR3 spans 16 residues. The DNA for the CDR3 is TGCGCCAGCAGCCGGGGAGCGGGAGAACGGCTGGATGAGCAGTTCTTC. It is translated as CASSRGAGERLDEQFF.

This clone was counted a single time. The chain joins TRBV27 to TRBJ2-7; TRBD1 matches at 8 bases. V lost 2 bases and J lost 4; bases outside the gene matches: 7. CDR3 size: 15 residues. The germline gives CDR1 MNHEY, CDR2 SMNVEV (reference sequence). The CDR3, as DNA: TGTGCCAGCAGTTTACAGCCAGGGGGCTTGTACGAGCAGTACTTC. As protein: CASSLQPGGLYEQYF.

The chain couples TRBV6-6 to TRBJ2-2; 7 bases map to TRBD1. This CDR3 spans 15 amino acids. In germline, CDR1 is MNHNY, CDR2 SVGAGI (reference sequence). The ends lost 6 bases at V and 3 bases at J; junction bases unmatched: 7. CDR3 DNA sequence: TGTGCCAGCAGCCCAGGACAGGTCGACACCGGGGAGCTGTTTTTT. This encodes CASSPGQVDTGELFF.

The genes are TRBV4-3 and TRBJ2-2; D is ambiguous. Germline V lookup: CDR1 LGHNA, CDR2 YSLEER. CDR3 length: 15 residues. V was pared by 0 bases and J by 6 bases, with 11 bases between. In DNA form, the CDR3 reads TGCGCCAGCAGCCAAGATAACAGCTTAGCCGGGGAGCTGTTTTTT. It translates to CASSQDNSLAGELFF.

A note on this clone: Germline is not matched at one junction end, which may reflect a read error. V and J are TRBV7-9 and TRBJ2-2, with unresolved D. This CDR3 is built from 15 residues. Germline lookup yields CDR1 SEHNR and CDR2 FQNEAQ (reference sequence). The CDR3: CSSSPLSSNTGELFF. The DNA for the CDR3 is TGTTCCAGCAGCCCCTTGAGCTCGAACACCGGGGAGCTGTTTTTT.

The chain is built from TRBV10-3 and TRBJ2-1; a weak D match, TRBD2 (5 bases). There are 14 residues in the CDR3. Germline V gene lookup returns CDR1 ENHRY and CDR2 SYGVKD. The V gene lost 0 bases and the J gene lost 7 bases, with 10 bases spanning the gap. The CDR3 nucleotides are TGTGCCATCAGTGAGTCTGCGCCGGGAAATGAGCAGTTCTTC. This encodes CAISESAPGNEQFF.

The chain joins TRBV28 to TRBJ1-4; D gene ambiguous. The CDR3 consists of 14 residues. Germline V CDR1 and CDR2: MDHEN, SYDVKM. The V end was cut by 5 bases, the J end by 0 bases, with 7 bases between. The CDR3: CASSTSATNEKLFF. Written as DNA, the CDR3 is TGTGCCAGCAGTACCTCAGCAACTAATGAAAAACTGTTTTTT.

This clone was seen just once. This CDR3 reads CASSIRASRNEQFF. The CDR3 DNA reads as TGTGCCAGTAGTATAAGGGCTAGCCGCAATGAGCAGTTCTTC. The chain joins TRBV19 to TRBJ2-1; TRBD2 might be the D (5 bases). This CDR3 spans 14 amino acids. Germline values: CDR1 LNHDA, CDR2 SQIVND (reference sequence). V lost 2 bases to trimming and J lost 6 bases, with 11 bases between them.

The V gene is TRBV10-3, the J gene TRBJ2-1, with 13 bases fitting TRBD2. The J segment lost 4 bases and the V segment lost 7 bases, leaving 10 bases of the junction unmatched. The CDR3 contains 17 residues. The V gene's germline CDR1 is ENHRY and CDR2 SYGVKD. The CDR3 reads CAIKGTSGVGDYNEQFF. The CDR3 bases are TGTGCCATCAAAGGGACTAGCGGGGTGGGGGATTACAATGAGCAGTTCTTC.

Comment on this clone: Because the CDR3's place on the DNA is in doubt, the DNA is left out and the CDR3 is given as listed by TCRdb. The chain joins TRBV21-1 to TRBJ1-2; the table's TRBD1 call for D was not verified on the DNA. TRBV21-1 is listed as a pseudogene. The CDR3 numbers 19 amino acids, ends counted. This CDR3 is CASSKVGAGTGIWNYGYTF.

CDR3 loop: CASSVGPFYEQYF. The CDR3 DNA follows: TGTGCCAGCAGCGTAGGGCCATTCTACGAGCAGTACTTC. V and J are TRBV9 and TRBJ2-7; no clear D. The CDR3 has 13 amino acids. CDR1 SGDLS and CDR2 YYNGEE come from the germline V gene. The V end was cut by 0 bases, the J end by 3 bases, with 7 bases between.

The chain joins TRBV6-6 to TRBJ1-2; 8 positions match TRBD1. This CDR3 contains 16 residues. After removal of 4 bases from V and 4 bases from J, the junction contained 11 bases not matched to a gene. Germline V lookup: CDR1 MNHNY, CDR2 SVGAGI (reference sequence). This chain's CDR3 is CASSSKNRGSGYGYTF. Here the CDR3 DNA reads TGTGCCAGCAGTTCGAAGAACAGGGGGAGCGGCTATGGCTACACCTTC.

The genes are TRBV5-4 and TRBJ2-7; 7 positions match TRBD1. The trim removed 1 base at V and 6 bases at J, leaving 10 bases unmatched. In germline, CDR1 is SGHNT, CDR2 YYREEE (reference sequence). The CDR3 length is 15 residues. Here the CDR3 DNA reads TGTGCCAGCAGCTTGCCCACAGGGACAGCGAGCGAGCAGTACTTC. Protein sequence: CASSLPTGTASEQYF.

This clone was seen once. The V call is TRBV6-6, the J call TRBJ2-6; perhaps TRBD1 as D (5 bases). The CDR3 spans 15 residues. Deletions cut 3 bases from V and 4 bases from J, with 10 bases between. The V gene's germline CDR1 is MNHNY and CDR2 SVGAGI (reference sequence). Here the CDR3 reads CASSYQGLGANVLTF. Here the CDR3 DNA reads TGTGCCAGCAGTTATCAGGGCCTGGGGGCCAACGTCCTGACTTTC.

The CDR3 region is CASSYSSRDGSPLHF. DNA of the CDR3: TGTGCCAGCAGTTACTCGAGCAGGGATGGTTCACCCCTCCACTTT. The chain is built from TRBV6-5 and TRBJ1-6; maybe TRBD1 (5 bases). The V gene lost 0 bases and the J gene lost 9 bases, with 12 bases spanning the gap. Germline CDR1 MNHEY, CDR2 SVGAGI. The CDR3 contains 15 residues.

V is TRBV28 and J is TRBJ2-3, with TRBD2 as a possible D gene (6 bases). The CDR3 covers 13 residues. Per germline, CDR1 MDHEN and CDR2 SYDVKM. Deletions cut 4 bases from V and 5 bases from J, with 10 bases between. The CDR3 sequence: CASSSGDRDTQYF. The CDR3 DNA is TGTGCCAGCAGTTCGGGGGATCGAGATACGCAGTATTTT.

The rearrangement uses TRBV4-2 and TRBJ2-1, with 8 bases aligning to TRBD2. The germline V gene has CDR1 LGHNA and CDR2 YNFKEQ. With V trimmed by 4 bases and J by 0 bases, 17 bases remained unmatched. The length of the CDR3 is 20 residues. CDR3 bases: TGTGCCAGCAGCCCCGCAGCGGGGGCGATCGAAAAGAGCTCCTACAATGAGCAGTTCTTC. It translates to CASSPAAGAIEKSSYNEQFF.

In its sample, this clone was seen a few times. V is TRBV28 and J is TRBJ1-3; D remains unclear. The CDR3 runs to 14 residues. V lost 5 bases and J 5 bases, leaving 13 bases between the germline ends. Germline loops: CDR1 MDHEN, CDR2 SYDVKM. The CDR3 DNA reads as TGTGCCAGCAGTCTACACAGTACCCGAAACACCATATATTTT. Amino acids: CASSLHSTRNTIYF.

This rearrangement joins TRBV7-9 to TRBJ1-2, with TRBD1 matching over 9 bases. Germline-derived CDR1 and CDR2 are SEHNR and FQNEAQ (reference sequence). Trimming removed 4 bases from V and 2 bases from J; junction bases left unmatched: 2. This CDR3 comprises 14 residues. CDR3: CASSYGTGNYGYTF. The CDR3 coding sequence is TGTGCCAGCAGCTACGGGACAGGGAACTATGGCTACACCTTC.

This chain uses TRBV7-2 with TRBJ2-7; unclear D gene. Trimming shortened V by 6 bases and J by 2 bases, and 14 bases separated the two germline ends. This CDR3 has 14 amino acids. Germline lookup yields CDR1 SGHTA and CDR2 FQGNSA. In nucleotides, the CDR3 is TGTGCCAGCAGGAAGACCGAACAGACCTACGAGCAGTACTTC. Amino acid sequence: CASRKTEQTYEQYF.

The chain employs TRBV11-1 and TRBJ1-6; D not resolved. The CDR3 has 14 residues. With 0 bases removed from V and 7 bases from J, the gap between germline ends came to 7 bases. In germline, CDR1 is SGHAT, CDR2 FQDESV (reference sequence). The CDR3 nucleotides are TGTGCCAGCAGCTTAGCAGCGGGGAATTCACCCCTCCACTTT. This encodes CASSLAAGNSPLHF.

This chain connects TRBV6-6 to TRBJ1-3, with TRBD1 matching over 9 bases. J lost 5 bases, V lost 7 bases, and 9 bases had no gene match. The CDR3 loop spans 15 amino acids. CDR1 MNHNY and CDR2 SVGAGI come from the germline V gene (reference sequence). The CDR3 protein is CASILQGTGRNTIYF. Here the CDR3 DNA reads TGTGCCAGCATCTTACAAGGGACAGGGCGAAACACCATATATTTT.

This clone was seen more than once but under ten times. V gene TRBV11-2 combines with J gene TRBJ1-2, with D maybe TRBD1 (6 bases). Trimming took 5 bases from V and 0 from J, leaving 19 bases between them. Germline V gene lookup returns CDR1 SGHAT and CDR2 FQNNGV. CDR3 size: 17 residues. CDR3 region: CASSAFKGRGANYGYTF. CDR3 DNA sequence: TGTGCCAGCAGCGCTTTTAAGGGCAGGGGAGCTAACTATGGCTACACCTTC.

The chain joins TRBV28 to TRBJ2-1; 14 bases are a match to TRBD2. The germline gives CDR1 MDHEN, CDR2 SYDVKM. The CDR3 length is 16 residues. With 6 bases clipped from V and 8 bases from J, the junction kept 9 bases outside the gene matches. The CDR3 DNA sequence: TGTGCCAGCAGCCAACTTGGGACTAGCGGGAGTGATGAGCAGTTCTTC. Amino acids: CASSQLGTSGSDEQFF.

V gene TRBV7-2 combines with J gene TRBJ1-2; 12 nucleotides match TRBD1. This CDR3 has 14 residues. Unmatched junction bases numbered 1, after V lost 4 bases and J lost 4 bases. Germline values: CDR1 SGHTA, CDR2 FQGNSA. The CDR3 DNA reads TGTGCCAGCAGCTGGGACAGGGGGCTCTATGGCTACACCTTC. It codes for CASSWDRGLYGYTF.

The genes are TRBV4-1 and TRBJ2-7; TRBD1 matches at 7 bases. CDR1 is MGHRA and CDR2 is YSYEKL in the germline V gene. This CDR3 is built from 14 residues. With V trimmed by 4 bases and J by 6 bases, 9 bases remained unmatched. Written as DNA, the CDR3 is TGCGCCAGCAGCCTAAGACAGGGCTTGAGCGAGCAGTACTTC. Its translation is CASSLRQGLSEQYF.